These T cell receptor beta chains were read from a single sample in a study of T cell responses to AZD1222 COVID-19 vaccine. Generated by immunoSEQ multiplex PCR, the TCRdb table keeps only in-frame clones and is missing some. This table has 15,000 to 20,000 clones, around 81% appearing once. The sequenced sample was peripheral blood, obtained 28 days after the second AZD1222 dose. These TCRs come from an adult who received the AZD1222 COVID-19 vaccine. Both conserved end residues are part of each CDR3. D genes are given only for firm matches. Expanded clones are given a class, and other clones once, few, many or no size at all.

cdr3_aa: CASSIPGHPGELFF
cdr3_nt: TGTGCCAGTAGTATCCCGGGACACCCCGGGGAGCTGTTTTTT
j_call: TRBJ2-2
d_call: -
v_call: TRBV19
clone_size: -

cdr3_aa: CASSKPPWQPQHF
cdr3_nt: TGTGCCAGCAGCAAGCCCCCATGGCAGCCCCAGCATTTT
j_call: TRBJ1-5
d_call: -
v_call: TRBV12-3/TRBV12-4
clone_size: -

cdr3_aa: CASSVASRGDTQYF
cdr3_nt: TGTGCCAGCAGCGTAGCTAGCCGTGGAGATACGCAGTATTTT
j_call: TRBJ2-3
d_call: -
v_call: TRBV9
clone_size: -

cdr3_aa: CASSGQGSTEAFF
cdr3_nt: TGTGCCAGCAGCGGACAGGGAAGCACTGAAGCTTTCTTT
j_call: TRBJ1-1
d_call: TRBD1
v_call: TRBV3-1/TRBV3-2
clone_size: -

cdr3_aa: CASRTTGGSGEQYF
cdr3_nt: TGTGCCAGCAGGACGACAGGGGGCTCGGGGGAGCAGTACTTC
j_call: TRBJ2-7
d_call: TRBD1
v_call: TRBV7-9
clone_size: -

cdr3_aa: CASSQDPGVGNTIYF
cdr3_nt: TGCGCCAGCAGCCAAGACCCAGGGGTGGGAAACACCATATATTTT
j_call: TRBJ1-3
d_call: -
v_call: TRBV4-1
clone_size: -

cdr3_aa: CASSFPGQGTTEAFF
cdr3_nt: TGTGCCAGCAGCTTTCCGGGACAGGGGACCACTGAAGCTTTCTTT
j_call: TRBJ1-1
d_call: TRBD1
v_call: TRBV7-2
clone_size: -

cdr3_aa: CASSPGQGTAAYGYTF
cdr3_nt: TGTGCCAGCTCACCTGGACAGGGGACGGCTGCCTATGGCTACACCTTC
j_call: TRBJ1-2
d_call: TRBD1
v_call: TRBV18
clone_size: few

cdr3_aa: CASSLEIGVHNYGYTF
cdr3_nt: TGTGCCAGCAGCTTAGAAATAGGGGTCCACAACTATGGCTACACCTTC
j_call: TRBJ1-2
d_call: -
v_call: TRBV11-2
clone_size: once

cdr3_aa: CASIRDTNNIQCF
cdr3_nt: TGTGCCAGCATAAGGGATACAAATAACATTCAGTGCTTC
j_call: TRBJ2-4
d_call: -
v_call: TRBV2
clone_size: -

cdr3_aa: CAWSPGQGDNSPLHF
cdr3_nt: TGTGCCTGGAGCCCCGGACAGGGAGATAATTCACCCCTCCACTTT
j_call: TRBJ1-6
d_call: TRBD1
v_call: TRBV30
clone_size: -

cdr3_aa: CASSLGIQETQYF
cdr3_nt: TGCGCCAGCAGCTTGGGGATACAAGAGACCCAGTACTTC
j_call: TRBJ2-5
d_call: -
v_call: TRBV5-1
clone_size: -

cdr3_aa: CASSFGQGRGEQYF
cdr3_nt: TGTGCCAGCAGTTTTGGACAGGGTAGGGGAGAGCAGTACTTC
j_call: TRBJ2-7
d_call: TRBD1
v_call: TRBV7-8
clone_size: once

cdr3_aa: CASRLVTGGSYEQYF
cdr3_nt: TGTGCAAGTCGCTTAGTCACGGGTGGCAGCTACGAGCAGTACTTC
j_call: TRBJ2-7
d_call: -
v_call: TRBV12-2
clone_size: -

cdr3_aa: CASSLGTPGSPYEQYF
cdr3_nt: TGTGCCAGCAGCTTAGGTACACCAGGGTCTCCCTACGAGCAGTACTTC
j_call: TRBJ2-7
d_call: -
v_call: TRBV5-4
clone_size: -

cdr3_aa: CASSPVPTSGGTGELFF
cdr3_nt: TGCGCCAGCAGCCCTGTTCCGACTAGCGGGGGCACCGGGGAGCTGTTTTTT
j_call: TRBJ2-2
d_call: TRBD2
v_call: TRBV5-1
clone_size: -

cdr3_aa: CASSQGLAFTEQYF
cdr3_nt: TGTGCCAGCAGCCAGGGACTAGCGTTCACCGAGCAGTACTTC
j_call: TRBJ2-7
d_call: TRBD2
v_call: TRBV14
clone_size: -

cdr3_aa: CASSLTSNNEQFF
cdr3_nt: TGTGCCAGCAGCTTAACCTCCAACAATGAGCAGTTCTTC
j_call: TRBJ2-1
d_call: -
v_call: TRBV7-2
clone_size: -

cdr3_aa: CASSPGTEHNEQFF
cdr3_nt: TGTGCCAGCTCACCGGGGACAGAGCACAATGAGCAGTTCTTC
j_call: TRBJ2-1
d_call: TRBD1
v_call: TRBV18
clone_size: -

cdr3_aa: CASSPGQGPGSLNYGYTF
cdr3_nt: TGCGCCAGCAGCCCTGGACAGGGGCCCGGTTCATTGAACTATGGCTACACCTTC
j_call: TRBJ1-2
d_call: TRBD1
v_call: TRBV4-3
clone_size: few

cdr3_aa: CATSDFPSVVDRIHGYTF
cdr3_nt: TGTGCCACCAGTGATTTTCCTTCGGTGGTAGACAGGATCCATGGCTACACCTTC
j_call: TRBJ1-2
d_call: -
v_call: TRBV24-1
clone_size: -

cdr3_aa: CSVVGITEAFF
cdr3_nt: TGCAGTGTGGTTGGGATCACTGAAGCTTTCTTT
j_call: TRBJ1-1
d_call: -
v_call: TRBV20-1
clone_size: -

cdr3_aa: CASSPRLIMNTEAFF
cdr3_nt: TGCGCCAGCAGCCCAAGACTGATAATGAACACTGAAGCTTTCTTT
j_call: TRBJ1-1
d_call: -
v_call: TRBV4-3
clone_size: few

cdr3_aa: CASSYSRAANSYEQYF
cdr3_nt: TGTGCCAGCAGTTACTCTCGGGCGGCCAACTCCTACGAGCAGTACTTC
j_call: TRBJ2-7
d_call: -
v_call: TRBV6-2/TRBV6-3
clone_size: -

cdr3_aa: CASSPRLVNTEAFF
cdr3_nt: TGTGCCAGCTCACCGCGTCTGGTGAACACTGAAGCTTTCTTT
j_call: TRBJ1-1
d_call: -
v_call: TRBV18
clone_size: -

cdr3_aa: CASSRGMSRDDQPQHF
cdr3_nt: TGTGCCAGCTCTCGGGGAATGAGCAGGGATGATCAGCCCCAGCATTTT
j_call: TRBJ1-5
d_call: -
v_call: TRBV18
clone_size: -

cdr3_aa: CASSLAGGGTTDTQYF
cdr3_nt: TGTGCCAGCAGCTTAGCGGGAGGGGGGACTACAGATACGCAGTATTTT
j_call: TRBJ2-3
d_call: -
v_call: TRBV7-2
clone_size: medium-sized

cdr3_aa: CASSGWDRRTDTQYF
cdr3_nt: TGTGCCAGCAGCGGTTGGGACAGGCGCACAGATACGCAGTATTTT
j_call: TRBJ2-3
d_call: TRBD1
v_call: TRBV5-6
clone_size: -

cdr3_aa: CASSPGIVGYNEQFF
cdr3_nt: TGTGCCAGCTCACCAGGGATAGTAGGTTACAATGAGCAGTTCTTC
j_call: TRBJ2-1
d_call: -
v_call: TRBV18
clone_size: -

cdr3_aa: CASSRTGELETQYF
cdr3_nt: TGTGCCAGCAGCAGGACAGGGGAGTTGGAGACCCAGTACTTC
j_call: TRBJ2-5
d_call: TRBD1
v_call: TRBV7-3
clone_size: -

cdr3_aa: CASSHRPTGAGGNEQFF
cdr3_nt: TGTGCCAGCAGCCACCGGCCCACAGGGGCAGGGGGCAATGAGCAGTTCTTC
j_call: TRBJ2-1
d_call: TRBD1
v_call: TRBV6-2/TRBV6-3
clone_size: -

cdr3_aa: CAWSEGSYGYTF
cdr3_nt: TGTGCCTGGAGTGAAGGGTCTTATGGCTACACCTTC
j_call: TRBJ1-2
d_call: -
v_call: TRBV30
clone_size: -

cdr3_aa: CASTRRPSTEAFF
cdr3_nt: TGTGCCAGCACCCGTCGACCTAGCACTGAAGCTTTCTTT
j_call: TRBJ1-1
d_call: -
v_call: TRBV12-3/TRBV12-4
clone_size: -

cdr3_aa: CASSLGGLSYGYTF
cdr3_nt: TGTGCCAGCAGCTTAGGGGGACTGAGCTATGGCTACACCTTC
j_call: TRBJ1-2
d_call: -
v_call: TRBV7-9
clone_size: -

cdr3_aa: CASSEPRGTDTQYF
cdr3_nt: TGTGCCAGCAGTGAACCGAGGGGAACAGATACGCAGTATTTT
j_call: TRBJ2-3
d_call: -
v_call: TRBV2
clone_size: -

cdr3_aa: CASSLSQQGADEQYF
cdr3_nt: TGCGCCAGCAGCCTATCCCAACAGGGAGCCGACGAGCAGTACTTC
j_call: TRBJ2-7
d_call: -
v_call: TRBV4-1
clone_size: once